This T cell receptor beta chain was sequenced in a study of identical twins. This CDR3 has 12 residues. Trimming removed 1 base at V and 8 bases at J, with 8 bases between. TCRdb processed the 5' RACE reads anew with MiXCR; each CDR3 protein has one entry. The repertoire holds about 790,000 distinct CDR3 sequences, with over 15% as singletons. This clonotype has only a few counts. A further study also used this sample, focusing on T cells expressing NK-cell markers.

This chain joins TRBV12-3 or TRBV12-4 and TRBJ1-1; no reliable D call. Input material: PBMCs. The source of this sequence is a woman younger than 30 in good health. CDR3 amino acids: CASSLDVGEAFF. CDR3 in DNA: TGTGCCAGCAGTTTAGATGTGGGCGAAGCTTTCTTT.